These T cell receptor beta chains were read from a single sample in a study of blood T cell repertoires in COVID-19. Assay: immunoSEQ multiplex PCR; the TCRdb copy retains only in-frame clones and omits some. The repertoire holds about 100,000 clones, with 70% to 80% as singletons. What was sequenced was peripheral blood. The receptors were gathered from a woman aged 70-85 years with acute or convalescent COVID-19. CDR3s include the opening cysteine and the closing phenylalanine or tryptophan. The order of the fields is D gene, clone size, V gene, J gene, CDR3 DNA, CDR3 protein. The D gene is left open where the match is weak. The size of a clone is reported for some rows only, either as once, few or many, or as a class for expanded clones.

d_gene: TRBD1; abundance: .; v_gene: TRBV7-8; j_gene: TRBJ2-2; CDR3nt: TGTGCCAGCAGCTTGGGGACAGGGGGCGGCACCGGGGAGCTGTTTTTT; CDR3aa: CASSLGTGGGTGELFF
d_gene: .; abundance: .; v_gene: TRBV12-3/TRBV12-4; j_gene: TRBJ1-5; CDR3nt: TGTGCCAGCAGGGTATCCGGTCAGCCCCAGCATTTT; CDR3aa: CASRVSGQPQHF
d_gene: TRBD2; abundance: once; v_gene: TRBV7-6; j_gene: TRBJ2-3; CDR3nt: TGTGCCAGCATCCGGGGGCGGGGGGAAGTCACAGATACGCAGTATTTT; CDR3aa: CASIRGRGEVTDTQYF
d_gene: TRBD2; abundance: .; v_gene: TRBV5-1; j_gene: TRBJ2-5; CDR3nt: TGCGCCAGCGGGGTTTTCAGCGGGGCCCGTGAAGAGACCCAGTACTTC; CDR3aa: CASGVFSGAREETQYF
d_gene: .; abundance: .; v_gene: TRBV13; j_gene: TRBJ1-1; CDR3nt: TGTGCCAGCAGCTTCCCAGGGACTGAAGCTTTCTTT; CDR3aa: CASSFPGTEAFF
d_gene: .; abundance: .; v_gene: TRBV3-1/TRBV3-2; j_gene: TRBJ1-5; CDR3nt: TGTGCCAGCAGCCAACAGGGTTTAAACCAGCCCCAGCATTTT; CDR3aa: CASSQQGLNQPQHF
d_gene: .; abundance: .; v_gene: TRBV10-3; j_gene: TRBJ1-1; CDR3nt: TGTGCCATCAAGAGGGGAGGGAACACTGAAGCTTTCTTT; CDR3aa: CAIKRGGNTEAFF
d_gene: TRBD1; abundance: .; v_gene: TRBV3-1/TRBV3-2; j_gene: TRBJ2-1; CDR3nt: TGTGCCAGCAGCCTCTCCGGGACAGGGTCGTACAATGAGCAGTTCTTC; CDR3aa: CASSLSGTGSYNEQFF
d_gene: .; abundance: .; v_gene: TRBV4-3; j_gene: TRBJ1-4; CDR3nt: TGCGCCAGCAGCCTGGGCTCGGAACTGTTTTTT; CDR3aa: CASSLGSELFF
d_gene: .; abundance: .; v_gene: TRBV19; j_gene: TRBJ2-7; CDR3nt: TGTGCCAGTAGTATCGCGAGGGAGGACGAGCAGTACTTC; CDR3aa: CASSIAREDEQYF
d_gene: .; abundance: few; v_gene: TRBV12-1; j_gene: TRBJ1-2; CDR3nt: TGTGCCAGACTGTACAGATTTTATGGCTACACCTTC; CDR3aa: CARLYRFYGYTF
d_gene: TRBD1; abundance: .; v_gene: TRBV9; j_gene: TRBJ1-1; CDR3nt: TGTGCCAGCAGCGCAGGACAGGTCGTAGGTCCCACTGAAGCTTTCTTT; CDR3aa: CASSAGQVVGPTEAFF
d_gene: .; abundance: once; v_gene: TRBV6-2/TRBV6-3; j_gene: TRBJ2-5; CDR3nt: TGTGCCAGCAGCGAAGGGACGGCTGCGGGGGAGACCCAGTACTTC; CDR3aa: CASSEGTAAGETQYF
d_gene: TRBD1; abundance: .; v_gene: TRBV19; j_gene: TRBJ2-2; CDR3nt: TGTGCCAGTAGTACGACAGGGGTTAACACCGGGGAGCTGTTTTTT; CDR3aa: CASSTTGVNTGELFF
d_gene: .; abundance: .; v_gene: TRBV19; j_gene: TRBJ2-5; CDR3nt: TGTGCCAGTAGTATTCTGTCGGGGTCCGAGACCCAGTACTTC; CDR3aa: CASSILSGSETQYF
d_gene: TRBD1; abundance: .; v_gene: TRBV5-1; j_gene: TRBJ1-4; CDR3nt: TGCGCCAGCAGCTTGATGGGACAGGGTGGGGAAAAACTGTTTTTT; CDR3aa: CASSLMGQGGEKLFF
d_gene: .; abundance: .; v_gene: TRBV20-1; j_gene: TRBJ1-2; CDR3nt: TGCAGTGCGAGGATTAACTATGGCTACACCTTC; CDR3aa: CSARINYGYTF
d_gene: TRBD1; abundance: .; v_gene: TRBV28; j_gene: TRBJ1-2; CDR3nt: TGTGCCAGCAGTTTAGCGGACAGGGTCGGCTACACCTTC; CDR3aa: CASSLADRVGYTF
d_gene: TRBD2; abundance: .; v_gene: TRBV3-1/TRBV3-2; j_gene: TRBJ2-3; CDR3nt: TGTGCCAGCAGCCGAGACGGGACTAGCTCCGGCACAGATACGCAGTATTTT; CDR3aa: CASSRDGTSSGTDTQYF
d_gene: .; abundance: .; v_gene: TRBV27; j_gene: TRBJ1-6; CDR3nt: TGTGCCAGCAGTTCGGGCGGCCAGGGAGGTGGGTCCTATAATTCACCCCTCCACTTT; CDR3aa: CASSSGGQGGGSYNSPLHF
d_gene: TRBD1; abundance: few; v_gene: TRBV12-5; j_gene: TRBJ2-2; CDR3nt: TGTGCTAGTGGTCCGGGGACAGTTAACACCGGGGAGCTGTTTTTT; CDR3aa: CASGPGTVNTGELFF
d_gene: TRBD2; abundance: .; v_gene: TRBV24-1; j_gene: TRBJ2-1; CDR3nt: TGTGCCACCAGTGATGCCGGGACTAGCGGGGAGAATGAGCAGTTCTTC; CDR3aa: CATSDAGTSGENEQFF
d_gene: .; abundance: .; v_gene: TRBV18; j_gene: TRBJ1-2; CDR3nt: TGTGCCAGCTCAAACTATAGGTCAGGGGTCAACTTCGATGGCTACACCTTC; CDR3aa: CASSNYRSGVNFDGYTF
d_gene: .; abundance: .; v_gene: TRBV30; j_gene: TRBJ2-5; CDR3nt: TGTGCCTGGAGTGTAATAGGGGTTGGACAAGAGACCCAGTACTTC; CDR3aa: CAWSVIGVGQETQYF
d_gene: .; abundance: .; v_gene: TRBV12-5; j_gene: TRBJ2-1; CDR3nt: TGTGCTAGTGGTTTGGGAGGGAACGCCTACAATGAGCAGTTCTTC; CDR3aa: CASGLGGNAYNEQFF
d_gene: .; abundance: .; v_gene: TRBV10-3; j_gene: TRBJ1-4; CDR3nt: TGTGCCATCAGAGGCGGGGGCGAGGGGGAGATAGGTGAAAAACTGTTTTTT; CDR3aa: CAIRGGGEGEIGEKLFF
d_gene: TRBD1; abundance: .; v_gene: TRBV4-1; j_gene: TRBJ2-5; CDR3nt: TGCGCCAGCAGCCCACAGGGGGCAAAGGAGACCCAGTACTTC; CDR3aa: CASSPQGAKETQYF
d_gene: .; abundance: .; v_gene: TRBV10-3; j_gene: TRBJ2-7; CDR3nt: TGTGCCATCCGAGGGCAGGACGAGCAGTACTTC; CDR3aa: CAIRGQDEQYF
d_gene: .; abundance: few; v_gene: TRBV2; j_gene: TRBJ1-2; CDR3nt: TGTGCCAGCATTCCAGGGTTAGCTGGCTACACCTTC; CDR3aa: CASIPGLAGYTF
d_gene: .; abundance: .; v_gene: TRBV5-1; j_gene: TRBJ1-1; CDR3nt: TGCGCCAGCAGTCGAGCGGGGTCTACTTCCAACACTGAAGCTTTCTTT; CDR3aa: CASSRAGSTSNTEAFF
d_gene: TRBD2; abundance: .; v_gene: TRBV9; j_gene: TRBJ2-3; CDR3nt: TGTGCCAGCAGCCCCAGAAGCGGGGTAGGAGATACGCAGTATTTT; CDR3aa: CASSPRSGVGDTQYF
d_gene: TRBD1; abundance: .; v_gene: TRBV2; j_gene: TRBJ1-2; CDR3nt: TGTGCCAGCAGCCAAGAGAGACAGGGTTGGGATGGCTACACCTTC; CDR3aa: CASSQERQGWDGYTF
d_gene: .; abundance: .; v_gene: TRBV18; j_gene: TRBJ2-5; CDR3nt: TGTGCCAGCTCTTGGACAAGCCAAGAGACCCAGTACTTC; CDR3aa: CASSWTSQETQYF
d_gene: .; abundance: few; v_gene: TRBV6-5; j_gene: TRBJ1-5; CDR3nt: TGTGCCAGCAGTTACTCGCGGGAACAGCCCCAGCATTTT; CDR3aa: CASSYSREQPQHF
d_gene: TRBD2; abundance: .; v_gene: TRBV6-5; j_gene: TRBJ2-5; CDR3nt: TGTGCCAGCAGCTCCGGGACTAGCGGGGCGCGGACCCAGTACTTC; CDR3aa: CASSSGTSGARTQYF
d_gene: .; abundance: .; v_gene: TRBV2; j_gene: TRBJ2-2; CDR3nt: TGTGCCAGCACCGGAGGGGTGAACACCGGGGAGCTGTTTTTT; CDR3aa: CASTGGVNTGELFF
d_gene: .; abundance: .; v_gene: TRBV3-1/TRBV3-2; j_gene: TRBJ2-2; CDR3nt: TGTGCCAGCAGCCTACTAGGCACCGGGGAGCTGTTTTTT; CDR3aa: CASSLLGTGELFF
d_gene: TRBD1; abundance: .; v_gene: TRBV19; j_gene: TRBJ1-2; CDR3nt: TGTGCCAGTAGTATACAACAGGGGGCCTATGGCTACACCTTC; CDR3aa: CASSIQQGAYGYTF
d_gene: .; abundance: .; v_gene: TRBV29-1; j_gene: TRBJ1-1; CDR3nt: TGCAGCGTTAGCGCCCGGGGGATAATTGAAGCTTTCTTT; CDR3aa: CSVSARGIIEAFF
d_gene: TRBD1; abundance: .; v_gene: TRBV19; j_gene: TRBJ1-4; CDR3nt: TGTGCCAGTAGTATCCATCGGACAGGCTGGGAAGGAAAACTGTTTTTT; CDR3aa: CASSIHRTGWEGKLFF
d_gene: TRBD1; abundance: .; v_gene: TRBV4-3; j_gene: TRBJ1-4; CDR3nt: TGCGCCAGCAGCCAGACTTCCGGGACAGGGAATGAAAAACTGTTTTTT; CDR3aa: CASSQTSGTGNEKLFF
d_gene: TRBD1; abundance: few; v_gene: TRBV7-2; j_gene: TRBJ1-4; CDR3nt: TGTGCCAGCAGCTTAAGACAGGGGATTCTCGCAACTAATGAAAAACTGTTTTTT; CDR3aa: CASSLRQGILATNEKLFF
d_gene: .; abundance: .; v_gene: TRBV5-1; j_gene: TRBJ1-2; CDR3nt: TGCGCCAGCAGCTTGTCGGACACCTCTCTGGCTAACTATGGCTACACCTTC; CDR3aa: CASSLSDTSLANYGYTF
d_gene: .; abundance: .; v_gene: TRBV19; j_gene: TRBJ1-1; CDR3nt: TGTGCCAGTAGTAATTTGGGGGCTCCCCTGAACACTGAAGCTTTCTTT; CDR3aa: CASSNLGAPLNTEAFF
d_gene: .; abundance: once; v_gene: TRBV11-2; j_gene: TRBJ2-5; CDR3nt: TGTGCCAGCAGTCGAGCGGAGACCCAGTACTTC; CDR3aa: CASSRAETQYF